The source of this TCR beta chain is a study of shared clonotypes between healthy human individuals. Germline lookup yields CDR1 SGHTA and CDR2 FQGTGA. Trimming cost V 4 bases and J 6 bases; bases outside gene matches: 9. This CDR3 has 15 amino acids. The data were produced by immunoSEQ multiplex PCR, yet TCRdb's version contains in-frame clones alone and is incomplete. The sample includes 2.3 million or so clones, 80% to 95% of them seen just once. Findings and caveats of the study: Despite large depth, rarefaction showed incomplete sorted-subset sequencing. Non-shared clonotypes displayed generation probabilities falling below those of clonotypes present in all four donors. Sharing across four donors was highest in naive CD4 (around 5%) and lowest in memory CD8 (roughly 0.4%).

Comments on this clone: Antigen: not known.

The sequence was obtained from a man younger than 30 in good health. Some clones in this sample may be carry-over from other donors' samples. The chain combines TRBV7-3 with TRBJ2-1; 7 bases are shared with TRBD2. The specimen sequenced was naive CD4+ T cells from PBMCs. Subset in this sample: CD45RA+ positively selected. CDR3 DNA sequence: TGTGCCAGCAGCTCCACCCGACTAGCTGGCAATGAGCAGTTCTTC. As protein: CASSSTRLAGNEQFF.